The present TCR beta chain was sequenced within a study of T-cell reconstitution after alpha-beta-depleted transplantation in children. Note on this clonotype: Its cognate antigen is unknown.

Construction of the TCRbeta library involved unique molecular identifiers. MiXCR, applied by TCRdb to the PCR reads, yields one record per CDR3 protein. In the table there are approximately 1,000,000 distinct CDR3 sequences, roughly 29% of which are singletons. The CDR3 covers 14 residues. The germline CDR1 and CDR2 sequences are MDHEN and SYDVKM. V was pared by 6 bases and J by 0 bases, with 9 bases between. Study findings and constraints: Counts and diversity of T cells one year after transplant came mostly from newly produced T cells. Surviving recipient T cells and thymic progenitors underlay high day-60 TCRbeta diversity in some patients. Reportedly, alpha-beta T cells present about two months post-transplant originated from several hundred expanded clones of graft origin.

The specimen was PBMCs, mostly from graft donor cells, collected 360 days after TCRalphabeta/CD19-depleted stem cell transplant. The sequence came from a boy under three years old who had a stem cell transplant for SCID, so the T cells may come from the graft donor. The V gene is TRBV28, the J gene TRBJ1-3, with D unresolved. The CDR3 DNA is TGTGCCAGCAGCCAAAGCTCCTCTGGAAACACCATATATTTT. Amino acid sequence: CASSQSSSGNTIYF.